This TCR beta chain came from a study of blood T cell repertoires in COVID-19. About the study: There were acute and convalescent COVID-19 samples, and they came from the United States, Italy and Spain. Sources were T cells, B-cell-depleted T cells, or PBMCs; the material itself was cDNA or gDNA.

Germline CDR1 reads MDHEN; CDR2 reads SYDVKM. CDR3 length: 16 amino acids. V lost 3 bases, J lost 3 bases, and 7 bases stayed unmatched. Followed longitudinally, the Seattle patients had been enrolled during active infection. Study processing details: Researchers report that nucleated cell counts were estimated from reference gene primer amplification. Sequencing used immunoSEQ multiplex PCR; TCRdb keeps in-frame clones, though not all of them. V and J calls and clone size are given by that table; D and trimming were obtained from the DNA. The sample has some 130,000 clones, around nine tenths seen once.

The V and J genes are TRBV28 and TRBJ2-7; 11 bases are a match to TRBD1. The clonotype originates from a woman aged 70-85 years with COVID-19, enrolled during active disease. Sequencing was carried out using peripheral blood. CDR3 residues: CASSLFAGQGDYEQYF. In DNA, the CDR3 is TGTGCCAGCAGTTTGTTTGCGGGACAGGGGGACTACGAGCAGTACTTC.